The 14 T cell receptor beta chains below come from one sample, sequenced in a study of CD8 T cells in Susac syndrome. Random-hexamer reverse transcription was applied to roughly 0.5 to 1 ug RNA. Via MiXCR, TCRdb re-called the immunoSEQ multiplex PCR reads, giving one row per CDR3 protein. The table lists around 130,000 distinct CDR3 sequences, about 94% of them singletons. Sequencing was performed on CD4+ T cells from PBMCs. Receptors originate from a human donor with multiple sclerosis.

The J gene is TRBJ2-7, the V gene TRBV15; the D gene is possibly TRBD1 (6 bases). V shed 3 bases and J shed 1 base, with 10 bases lying between them. The CDR3 totals 14 residues. Germline V gives CDR1 LNHNV, CDR2 YYDKDF (reference sequence). The DNA of the CDR3 is TGTGCCACCAGCAGCCCCGGACAGTCCTACGAGCAGTACTTC. This codes for CATSSPGQSYEQYF.

This chain connects TRBV11-2 to TRBJ2-7; D remains unclear. This CDR3 spans 14 amino acids. Germline CDR1 SGHAT, CDR2 FQNNGV. V lost 5 bases to trimming and J lost 6 bases, with 17 bases between them. CDR3 amino acids: CASSRARRPSEQYF. The CDR3 DNA sequence: TGTGCCAGCAGCCGGGCGCGTCGTCCTTCCGAGCAGTACTTC.

V usage is TRBV25-1 and J usage is TRBJ2-3, with a weak D call TRBD2 (7 bases). The CDR3 runs 16 residues. Trimming removed 8 bases at V and 1 base at J, with 19 bases between. Germline loops: CDR1 MGHDK, CDR2 SYGVNS. The CDR3 reads CASSPRGEGRTDTQYF. CDR3 bases: TGTGCCAGCTCGCCTAGGGGGGAGGGACGCACAGATACGCAGTATTTT.

The genes are TRBV25-1 and TRBJ2-7; D assignment may be TRBD1 or TRBD2 (6 bases each). With 2 bases removed from V and 3 bases from J, the gap between germline ends came to 14 bases. CDR1 is MGHDK, CDR2 SYGVNS, per germline. The CDR3 loop spans 15 amino acids. CDR3 in DNA: TGTGCCAGCAGTGAACCTGGCAGGGGAGGCTACGAGCAGTACTTC. This codes for CASSEPGRGGYEQYF.

This rearrangement joins TRBV6-1 to TRBJ2-2, with 9 bases aligning to TRBD1. Unmatched junction bases numbered 5, after V lost 1 base and J lost 5 bases. The CDR3 runs 16 residues. The germline V gene has CDR1 MNHNS and CDR2 SASEGT. The CDR3 sequence is CASSEEGQGGTGELFF. The CDR3 DNA reads TGTGCCAGCAGTGAAGAGGGACAGGGCGGGACCGGGGAGCTGTTTTTT.

The rearrangement uses TRBV7-9 and TRBJ2-1; 10 nucleotides agree with TRBD2. In germline, CDR1 is SEHNR, CDR2 FQNEAQ (reference sequence). J gave up 4 bases and V 5 bases, and 8 bases lay outside the gene matches. The CDR3 is made up of 16 amino acids. This CDR3 is CASSPAGGLLYNEQFF. The DNA of the CDR3 is TGTGCCAGCAGCCCAGCGGGAGGGCTCCTTTACAATGAGCAGTTCTTC.

The CDR3 DNA reads as TGTGCCAGCAGCTTCCGGGACAGGCCCCCAACCTTC. It encodes CASSFRDRPPTF. The rearrangement uses TRBV5-6 and TRBJ1-2, with 8 bases aligning to TRBD1. The CDR3 is 12 amino acids. The trim removed 2 bases at V and 14 bases at J, leaving 8 bases unmatched. Per the germline V gene, CDR1 is SGHDT and CDR2 is YYEEEE.

The chain joins TRBV3-1 to TRBJ2-2, with TRBD1 as a possible D gene (6 bases). Trimming took off 2 bases at V and 6 bases at J, with 10 bases between the two ends. The CDR3 has 14 residues. From germline, CDR1 is LGHDT and CDR2 YNNKEL (reference sequence). The CDR3 bases are TGTGCCAGCAGCCAACTCAGGGGAGCCGGGGAGCTGTTTTTT. This translates into CASSQLRGAGELFF.

This clonotype appeared a single time. The V gene is TRBV5-4, the J gene TRBJ2-6, with D maybe TRBD1 (6 bases). The germline V and J ends were trimmed by 5 bases and 1 base, with 19 bases remaining between them. Looked up from germline, CDR1 is SGHNT and CDR2 is YYREEE (reference sequence). The CDR3 spans 18 residues. CDR3 sequence (DNA): TGTGCCAGCAGTTCTTTAGGGACACGGCCTTCTGGGGCCAACGTCCTGACTTTC. Its translation is CASSSLGTRPSGANVLTF.

This clonotype was detected once. The rearrangement uses TRBV5-1 and TRBJ2-7; D unclear. Trimming shortened V by 5 bases and J by 0 bases, and 15 bases separated the two germline ends. The CDR3 has 15 residues. Per germline, CDR1 SGHRS and CDR2 YFSETQ. CDR3 region: CASRQREESSYEQYF. The CDR3 DNA is TGCGCCAGCAGACAACGAGAAGAGAGCTCCTACGAGCAGTACTTC. Complete variable domain (other parts from reference TRBV5-1 and TRBJ2-7): KAGVTQTPRYLIKTRGQQVTLSCSPISGHRSVSWYQQTPGQGLQFLFEYFSETQRNKGNFPGRFSGRQFSNSRSEMNVSTLELGDSALYLCASRQREESSYEQYFGPGTRLTVT.

The V and J genes are TRBV3-1 and TRBJ1-5; weak D call: TRBD1 (6 bases). Germline loops: CDR1 LGHDT, CDR2 YNNKEL (reference sequence). The V end lost 6 bases, the J end lost 2 bases, and 11 bases lay between the germline ends. The CDR3 spans 14 residues. The CDR3 loop reads CASSPGVGNQPQHF. The DNA of the CDR3 is TGTGCCAGCAGTCCAGGGGTTGGCAATCAGCCCCAGCATTTT.

This clonotype has just one count. In DNA form, the CDR3 reads TGTGCCAGTAGTATAGTCATGGACGCCGCCGGCGGTAGAAACGAGCAGTACTTC. It encodes CASSIVMDAAGGRNEQYF. The chain employs TRBV19 and TRBJ2-7; D is ambiguous. V lost 1 base and J lost 5, with 24 bases in between. Germline V lookup: CDR1 LNHDA, CDR2 SQIVND (reference sequence). This CDR3 is built from 18 residues.

The chain has TRBV10-3 and TRBJ2-7; the D is unclear. V was pared by 2 bases and J by 0 bases, with 8 bases between. CDR1 and CDR2 (germline): ENHRY, SYGVKD. CDR3 length equals 14 residues. The chain's CDR3 is CAISELSPSYEQYF. The CDR3 coding sequence is TGTGCCATCAGTGAGCTCTCCCCCTCCTACGAGCAGTACTTC.

The V gene is TRBV5-1, the J gene TRBJ1-1; maybe TRBD1 (5 bases). The V end lost 2 bases, the J end lost 4 bases, and 9 bases lay between the germline ends. Germline values: CDR1 SGHRS, CDR2 YFSETQ. This CDR3 is 13 amino acids long. CDR3 sequence: CASSFTRGTEAFF. The DNA for the CDR3 is TGCGCCAGCAGCTTCACGAGGGGCACTGAAGCTTTCTTT.